This T cell receptor (beta chain) was identified during a study of shared clonotypes between healthy human individuals. This clone has a single count. The sample contains more than one DNA sequence encoding this CDR3. Using immunoSEQ multiplex PCR, the repertoire was profiled, and TCRdb retains in-frame clones only, with some absent. The sample lists approximately 2.4 million clones, around 95% occurring once. The clonotype was recovered from a man aged 18 to 29 in good health. Sequencing used naive CD4+ T cells sorted from blood. Sample subset: CD45RA+ positively selected.

The CDR3 spells CAWSVLGGGYTF. The CDR3 bases are TGTGCCTGGAGTGTATTGGGGGGCGGCTACACCTTC. The gene calls are TRBV30 and TRBJ1-2; perhaps TRBD1 as D (6 bases). Germline V lookup: CDR1 GTSNPN, CDR2 SVGIG (reference sequence). Between the trimmed V and J ends, which lost 0 bases and 8 bases, there was a span of 10 bases. This CDR3 comprises 12 residues.